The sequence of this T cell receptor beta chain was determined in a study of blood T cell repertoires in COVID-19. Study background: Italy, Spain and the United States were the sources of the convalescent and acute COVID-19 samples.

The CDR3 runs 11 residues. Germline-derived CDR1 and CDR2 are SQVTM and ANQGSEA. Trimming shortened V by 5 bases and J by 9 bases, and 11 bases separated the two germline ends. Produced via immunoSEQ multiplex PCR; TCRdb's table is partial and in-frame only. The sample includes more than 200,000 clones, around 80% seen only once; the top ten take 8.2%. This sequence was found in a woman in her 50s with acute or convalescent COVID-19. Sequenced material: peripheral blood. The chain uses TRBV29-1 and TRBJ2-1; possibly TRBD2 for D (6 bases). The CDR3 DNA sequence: TGCAGCGTTTCTACTAGCTTTGAGCAGTTCTTC. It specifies CSVSTSFEQFF.